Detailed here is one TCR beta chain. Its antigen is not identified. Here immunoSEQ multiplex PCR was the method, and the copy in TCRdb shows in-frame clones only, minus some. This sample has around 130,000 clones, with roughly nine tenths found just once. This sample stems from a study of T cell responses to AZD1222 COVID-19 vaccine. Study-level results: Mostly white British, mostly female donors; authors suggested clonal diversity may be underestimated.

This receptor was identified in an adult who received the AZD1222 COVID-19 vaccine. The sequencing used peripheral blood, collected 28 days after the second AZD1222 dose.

The CDR3 nucleotides read TGTGCCAGCAGTAGAGAGGGGTTTAACACTGAAGCTTTCTTT. Its protein product is CASSREGFNTEAFF. The chain recombines TRBV6-4 with TRBJ1-1, with a possible D match to TRBD1 (5 bases). Trimming pared 5 bases from V and 2 bases from J, leaving 12 bases between. This CDR3 contains 14 residues. Germline V CDR1 and CDR2: MRHNA, SNTAGT.